This T cell receptor beta chain was sequenced during a study of T cell responses to AZD1222 COVID-19 vaccine. Study-wide results and limits: Females made up more of the donors, who were largely white British, and clonal diversity may have come out too low. Seropositive at baseline were only six AZD1222 recipients. Scientists sampled the repertoires only once the peak T cell response had passed. The CD4 TCRs associated with vaccination extended across spike and predominated at 160-218 and 743-854.

The V gene's germline CDR1 is MNHNY and CDR2 SVGAGI (reference sequence). There are 16 residues in the CDR3. The trim removed 7 bases at V and 5 bases at J, leaving 11 bases unmatched. Remarks on this clone: Its cognate antigen is unknown.

Generated by immunoSEQ multiplex PCR, the TCRdb table keeps only in-frame clones and is missing some. The repertoire holds about 81,000 clones, with about 86% as singletons. The sample here was peripheral blood, taken 28 days after the second AZD1222 dose. This clonotype was sampled from an adult who received the AZD1222 COVID-19 vaccine. The chain links TRBV6-6 to TRBJ1-2, with 12 bases that match TRBD1. CDR3 nucleotides: TGTGCCAGCACCCGGGGGGACAGGGGGCTTTTTTATGGCTACACCTTC. It encodes CASTRGDRGLFYGYTF.